The 23 T cell receptor beta chains listed next were all sequenced from one sample in a study of post-analysis software for immune sequencing data. The antigens for these receptors are not known. General study findings and limits: Five or six TRBV segments, TRBV5-6, TRBV5-1 and TRBV20-1 among them, were found more frequent in patients than controls.

TCR beta cDNA libraries included unique molecular identifiers. TCRdb passed the PCR reads through MiXCR, listing each CDR3 protein once. The data hold 350,000 to 500,000 distinct CDR3 sequences, with less than 40% observed a single time. The sequencing sample was made of blood. The receptors shown here come from a girl under 10 years old with multiple sclerosis.

The chain joins TRBV7-3 to TRBJ2-1; D remains unclear. The CDR3 length is 15 residues. The germline V and J ends were trimmed by 4 bases and 8 bases, with 18 bases remaining between them. Germline V gene lookup returns CDR1 SGHTA and CDR2 FQGTGA. The CDR3 spells CASSSGLTAWDEQFF. The CDR3 DNA is TGTGCCAGCAGCTCCGGCCTCACAGCTTGGGATGAGCAGTTCTTC. The variable domain in full, completed from reference TRBV7-3 and TRBJ2-1, reads GAGVSQTPSNKVTEKGKYVELRCDPISGHTALYWYRQSLGQGPEFLIYFQGTGAADDSGLPNDRFFAVRPEGSVSTLKIQRTERGDSAVYLCASSSGLTAWDEQFFGPGTRLTVL.

The chain uses TRBV6-6 and TRBJ2-7, with 12 bases identical to TRBD1. Germline CDR1 reads MNHNY; CDR2 reads SVGAGI (reference sequence). The CDR3 is 17 amino acids. J was trimmed by 1 base and V by 6 bases; bases with no gene match: 10. The CDR3 is CASSNWDRGRISYEQYF. The DNA for the CDR3 is TGTGCCAGCAGCAACTGGGACAGGGGGCGAATTTCCTACGAGCAGTACTTC.

The J gene is TRBJ1-6, the V gene TRBV29-1; D is uncertain. CDR1 and CDR2 from the germline V gene are SQVTM and ANQGSEA. CDR3 length: 13 residues. The V gene lost 5 bases and the J gene lost 6 bases, with 11 bases spanning the gap. Here the CDR3 reads CSVSGSVNSPLHF. The CDR3 bases are TGCAGCGTTTCTGGCAGCGTTAATTCACCCCTCCACTTT. Using reference TRBV29-1 and TRBJ1-6 for the parts outside the CDR3, the full variable domain is SAVISQKPSRDICQRGTSLTIQCQVDSQVTMMFWYRQQPGQSLTLIATANQGSEATYESGFVIDKFPISRPNLTFSTLTVSNMSPEDSSIYLCSVSGSVNSPLHFGNGTRLTVT.

The rearrangement joins TRBV7-2 to TRBJ2-1; D remains unclear. The V end was cut by 5 bases, the J end by 9 bases, with 11 bases between. The length of the CDR3 is 12 residues. Germline CDR1 reads SGHTA; CDR2 reads FQGNSA. The CDR3 here is CASSHERFEQFF. CDR3 sequence (DNA): TGTGCCAGCAGCCATGAGAGGTTTGAGCAGTTCTTC. The complete variable domain, with remaining parts taken from reference TRBV7-2 and TRBJ2-1, reads GAGVSQSPSNKVTEKGKDVELRCDPISGHTALYWYRQSLGQGLEFLIYFQGNSAPDKSGLPSDRFSAERTGGSVSTLTIQRTQQEDSAVYLCASSHERFEQFFGPGTRLTVL.

This clonotype was found a few times. The chain employs TRBV5-1 and TRBJ2-1, with TRBD2 matching 12 bases. Germline V gives CDR1 SGHRS, CDR2 YFSETQ. The CDR3 covers 17 residues. Germline trimming cut 2 bases from V and 4 bases from J; bases unmatched to any gene: 7. The CDR3 is CASSFRLAGELYNEQFF. The CDR3 DNA reads as TGCGCCAGCAGCTTTCGACTAGCGGGGGAACTATACAATGAGCAGTTCTTC.

The chain has TRBV28 and TRBJ1-5; no clear D gene. Deletions cut 7 bases from V and 1 base from J, with 5 bases between. The CDR3 has 12 residues. CDR1 and CDR2 (germline): MDHEN, SYDVKM. CDR3 sequence: CASTPSNQPQHF. The DNA of the CDR3 is TGTGCCAGCACCCCCAGCAATCAGCCCCAGCATTTT.

This chain joins TRBV4-2 and TRBJ2-5; 7 nucleotides line up with TRBD2. From germline, CDR1 is LGHNA and CDR2 YNFKEQ. The CDR3 has 16 amino acids. J was trimmed by 3 bases and V by 0 bases; bases with no gene match: 7. CDR3 in DNA: TGTGCCAGCAGCCAAGACAGGCTAGCGGAGGAAGAGACCCAGTACTTC. Encoded protein: CASSQDRLAEEETQYF.

The chain couples TRBV3-1 to TRBJ2-1, with 9 bases that match TRBD1. This CDR3 contains 16 residues. The trim removed 2 bases at V and 0 bases at J, leaving 2 bases unmatched. CDR1 is LGHDT and CDR2 is YNNKEL in the germline V gene (reference sequence). The CDR3 loop reads CASSQWDRASYNEQFF. Here the CDR3 DNA reads TGTGCCAGCAGCCAATGGGACAGGGCCTCCTACAATGAGCAGTTCTTC.

Turning to this clonotype: One end of the junction is discordant with germline, which a read error may explain. The V call is TRBV28, the J call TRBJ2-3, with D unclear. The CDR3 spans 13 residues. The germline CDR1 and CDR2 sequences are MDHEN and SYDVKM. CDR3 region: CASNLFRTDTQYF. The CDR3 DNA reads TGTGCCAGCAATTTATTTCGCACAGATACGCAGTATTTT.

V and J are TRBV9 and TRBJ2-1; the D gene could be TRBD1 or TRBD2 (6 bases each). The CDR3 has 17 amino acids. The V gene lost 3 bases and the J gene lost 7 bases, with 23 bases spanning the gap. CDR1 and CDR2 from the germline V gene are SGDLS and YYNGEE. CDR3 coding DNA: TGTGCCAGCAGCGCCCGAGGGGGAGGCTATACAAGGAATGAGCAGTTCTTC. This encodes CASSARGGGYTRNEQFF.

A word on this clonotype: One end of the junction does not line up with germline, which may come from a read error. The J gene is TRBJ2-3, the V gene TRBV7-8; unclear D gene. This CDR3 has 14 amino acids. The germline gives CDR1 SGHVS, CDR2 FQNEAQ. The DNA for the CDR3 is TGTGCCGGCAGCCCAAGTCGTCTCGCAGATACGCAGTATTTT. The encoded protein is CAGSPSRLADTQYF. The variable domain in full, completed from reference TRBV7-8 and TRBJ2-3, reads GAGVSQSPRYKVAKRGQDVALRCDPISGHVSLFWYQQALGQGPEFLTYFQNEAQLDKSGLPSDRFFAERPEGSVSTLKIQRTQQEDSAVYLCAGSPSRLADTQYFGPGTRLTVL.

The chain employs TRBV20-1 and TRBJ1-5; a weak D match, TRBD1 (5 bases). The CDR3 length is 15 residues. Germline CDR1 reads DFQATT; CDR2 reads SNEGSKA (reference sequence). Between the trimmed V and J ends, which lost 0 bases and 0 bases, there was a span of 9 bases. The CDR3 nucleotides read TGCAGTGCTAGAGACAGGGCTCCTAGCAATCAGCCCCAGCATTTT. This translates into CSARDRAPSNQPQHF.

The chain employs TRBV29-1 and TRBJ2-1; the D gene is possibly TRBD1 (7 bases). The germline V gene encodes CDR1 SQVTM and CDR2 ANQGSEA. The CDR3 spans 14 residues. Trimming pared 6 bases from V and 5 bases from J, leaving 17 bases between. CDR3 in DNA: TGCAGCGTGAGGAGGGAAAGGGGGCACAATGAGCAGTTCTTC. Protein sequence: CSVRRERGHNEQFF.

This clonotype was counted a single time. The CDR3, as DNA: TGTGCCAGTAAGGACAACGGACAGGGCCAAGAGACCCAGTACTTC. Its protein is CASKDNGQGQETQYF. The chain couples TRBV19 to TRBJ2-5; 8 nucleotides align to TRBD1. Trimming cost V 7 bases and J 1 base; bases outside gene matches: 8. Germline V lookup: CDR1 LNHDA, CDR2 SQIVND (reference sequence). This CDR3 contains 15 residues.

This clonotype was detected a few times. CDR3: CASSLALWGGYNEQFF. The CDR3 nucleotides read TGTGCCAGCAGCTTAGCGCTTTGGGGAGGATACAATGAGCAGTTCTTC. The V gene is TRBV7-8, the J gene TRBJ2-1; weak D call: TRBD2 (6 bases). The V gene lost 0 bases and the J gene lost 4 bases, with 13 bases spanning the gap. The CDR3 covers 16 residues. Per germline, CDR1 SGHVS and CDR2 FQNEAQ.

This chain links TRBV6-1 with TRBJ2-5; possible D gene TRBD1, 8 bases. The J call may be wrong; the DNA end is better matched by TRBJ2-7. This CDR3 comprises 15 residues. Germline CDR1 is MNHNS and CDR2 is SASEGT. The CDR3, as DNA: TGTGCCAGCAGGCCAGGGGGCGGGAGACGATACGAGCAGTACTTC. This sequence encodes CASRPGGGRRYEQYF.

The genes are TRBV20-1 and TRBJ2-7; 9 bases map to TRBD1. The germline V gene encodes CDR1 DFQATT and CDR2 SNEGSKA (reference sequence). The CDR3 spans 14 residues. V lost 6 bases to trimming and J lost 7 bases; unmatched junction nucleotides: 13. The CDR3 DNA sequence: TGCAGTGCCCCCCCGGACAGGGGTCGTCTTGAGCAGTACTTC. Protein product: CSAPPDRGRLEQYF.

The rearrangement joins TRBV7-7 to TRBJ1-2; TRBD1 agrees at 9 bases. V trimming: 3 bases; J trimming: 5 bases; junction bases outside the gene matches: 10. The germline V gene encodes CDR1 SSHAT and CDR2 FNYEAQ (reference sequence). CDR3 length: 16 amino acids. CDR3 nucleotide sequence: TGTGCCAGCAGCTTTAGTCCCGGGACAGGGAAGTATGGCTACACCTTC. Amino acids: CASSFSPGTGKYGYTF.

This clonotype occurred a few times. V is TRBV28 and J is TRBJ1-2; 11 bases are a match to TRBD1. Germline V gene data show CDR1 as MDHEN and CDR2 as SYDVKM. V was clipped by 7 bases and J by 7 bases; unmatched bases: 17. This CDR3 contains 17 residues. Here the CDR3 DNA reads TGTGCCAGCAACGGACAGGGGGCGCCGGGGTATTTGCGTGGCTACACCTTC. Translated: CASNGQGAPGYLRGYTF.

This clonotype was seen more than once but under ten times. The chain recombines TRBV4-1 with TRBJ2-1, with 9 bases identical to TRBD2. The CDR3 is 16 residues long. Per the germline V gene, CDR1 is MGHRA and CDR2 is YSYEKL. Trimming took 4 bases from V and 2 from J; bases not matched to a gene: 6. This chain's CDR3 is CASSLGSGGPYNEQFF. The CDR3 nucleotides read TGCGCCAGCAGCCTAGGTAGCGGGGGACCCTACAATGAGCAGTTCTTC.

This clonotype turned up a few times. The J gene is TRBJ1-6, the V gene TRBV4-1, with D perhaps TRBD1 (5 bases). Germline V gives CDR1 MGHRA, CDR2 YSYEKL. Trimming took 3 bases from V and 7 from J, leaving 13 bases between them. CDR3 length equals 15 residues. The CDR3 loop reads CASSQPGRRNSPLHF. In nucleotides, the CDR3 is TGCGCCAGCAGCCAGCCGGGACGGAGGAATTCACCCCTCCACTTT.

The V call is TRBV12-3 or TRBV12-4, the J call TRBJ2-6, with 7 nucleotides matching TRBD2. The CDR3 length is 17 residues. After removal of 6 bases from V and 2 bases from J, the junction contained 10 bases not matched to a gene. This CDR3 reads CASSSRSAGAGANVLTF. The CDR3 nucleotides read TGTGCCAGCAGCAGCCGAAGTGCGGGAGCTGGGGCCAACGTCCTGACTTTC.

The CDR3 spells CSARDIGNIQYF. In nucleotides, the CDR3 is TGCAGTGCTAGGGACATCGGAAACATTCAGTACTTC. The rearrangement joins TRBV20-1 to TRBJ2-4; perhaps TRBD1 as D (5 bases). Looked up from germline, CDR1 is DFQATT and CDR2 is SNEGSKA (reference sequence). This CDR3 has 12 residues. The germline V and J ends were trimmed by 3 bases and 6 bases, with 9 bases remaining between them.